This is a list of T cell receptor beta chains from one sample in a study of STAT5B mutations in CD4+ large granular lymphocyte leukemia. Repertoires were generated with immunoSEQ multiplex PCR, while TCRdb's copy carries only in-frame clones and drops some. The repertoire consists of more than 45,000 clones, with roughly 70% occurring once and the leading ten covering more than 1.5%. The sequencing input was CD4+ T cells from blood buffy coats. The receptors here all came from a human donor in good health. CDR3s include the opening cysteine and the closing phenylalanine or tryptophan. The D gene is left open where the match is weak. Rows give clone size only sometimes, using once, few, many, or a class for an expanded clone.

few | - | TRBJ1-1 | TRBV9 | CASSVGFSNTEAFF | TGTGCCAGCAGCGTAGGGTTCTCAAACACTGAAGCTTTCTTT
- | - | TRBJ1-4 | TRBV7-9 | CASSRTGAGAGEKLFF | TGTGCCAGCAGCCGAACGGGGGCGGGTGCGGGTGAAAAACTGTTTTTT
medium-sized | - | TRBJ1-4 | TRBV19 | CASNTARDEKLFF | TGTGCCAGTAACACTGCCAGGGATGAAAAACTGTTTTTT
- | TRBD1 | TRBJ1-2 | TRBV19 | CASYQSGTGGGYTF | TGTGCCTCCTATCAATCCGGGACAGGGGGTGGCTACACCTTC
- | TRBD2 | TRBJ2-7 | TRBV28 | CASGTGTSYEQYF | TGTGCCAGCGGCACCGGGACTAGCTACGAGCAGTACTTC
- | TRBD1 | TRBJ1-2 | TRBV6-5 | CASRSSGTVHGYTF | TGTGCCAGCAGAAGCTCCGGGACAGTTCATGGCTACACCTTC
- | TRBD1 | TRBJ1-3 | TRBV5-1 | CASSLGPGTEGTIYF | TGCGCCAGCAGCTTGGGTCCCGGGACAGAAGGCACCATATATTTT
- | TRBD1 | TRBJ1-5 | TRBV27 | CASSPGQEMVGRNQPQHF | TGTGCCAGCAGTCCCGGACAGGAGATGGTTGGACGCAATCAGCCCCAGCATTTT
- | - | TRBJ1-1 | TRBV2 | CASSAQGLNTEAFF | TGTGCCAGCAGTGCACAGGGCCTGAACACTGAAGCTTTCTTT
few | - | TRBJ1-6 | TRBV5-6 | CASSNRRNSPLHF | TGTGCCAGCAGCAACCGGAGAAATTCACCCCTCCACTTT
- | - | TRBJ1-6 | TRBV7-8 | CASSLEGLILNSPLHF | TGTGCCAGCAGCTTAGAAGGACTGATTCTTAATTCACCCCTCCACTTT
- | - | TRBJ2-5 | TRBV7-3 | CASSPRGSGTQYF | TGTGCCAGCAGCCCACGGGGGAGTGGGACCCAGTACTTC
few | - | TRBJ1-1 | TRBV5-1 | CASFPAGAGTEAFF | TGCGCCAGTTTCCCGGCAGGGGCAGGAACTGAAGCTTTCTTT
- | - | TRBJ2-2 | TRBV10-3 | CAISDRGNTGELFF | TGTGCCATCAGTGACAGGGGTAACACCGGGGAGCTGTTTTTT
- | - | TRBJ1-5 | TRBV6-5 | CASSYGDGDNQPQHF | TGTGCCAGCAGTTACGGGGACGGAGATAATCAGCCCCAGCATTTT
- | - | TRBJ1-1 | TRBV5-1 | CASSLGTVTEAFF | TGCGCCAGCAGCTTGGGGACAGTCACTGAAGCTTTCTTT
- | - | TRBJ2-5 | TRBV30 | CAWSEGVETQYF | TGTGCCTGGAGTGAAGGGGTAGAGACCCAGTACTTC
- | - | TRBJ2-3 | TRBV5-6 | CASSGGTDTQYF | TGTGCCAGCAGCGGAGGCACAGATACGCAGTATTTT
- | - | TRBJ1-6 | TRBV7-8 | CASSLDQLNSPLHF | TGTGCCAGCAGCTTAGACCAACTTAATTCACCCCTCCACTTT
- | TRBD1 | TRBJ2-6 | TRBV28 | CASSPWDSFSGANVLTF | TGTGCCAGCAGTCCCTGGGACAGCTTCTCTGGGGCCAACGTCCTGACTTTC